One T cell receptor beta chain is described in this entry. The junction does not match germline at one end; this may be a read error. This CDR3 contains 18 residues. Germline CDR1 is SGHTA and CDR2 is FQGNSA. This sample was included in a study of tumor and adjacent non-tumor tissue in lung cancer. The overall study: Some 3.9 million productive TCRbeta reads were obtained per sample on average.

RNA was extracted from bulk tissue without any cell sorting. This non-tumor lung sample came from over 3 cm beyond the tumor edge. The library came from three nested PCR rounds adapted from ARM-PCR protocols. TCRdb processed the multiplex PCR reads anew with MiXCR; each CDR3 protein has one entry. The table has approximately 62,000 distinct CDR3 sequences, around two thirds seen once; the top ten hold about 30%. The J gene is TRBJ2-6, the V gene TRBV7-2; unclear D gene. This TCR came from a man in his 70s with non-small cell lung cancer. Sequencing input: distant non-tumor lung tissue. CDR3 sequence: CASSLAPGRSSGVNVLTF. CDR3 bases: TGTGCCAGCAGCTTAGCGCCCGGACGGAGCTCTGGGGTCAACGTCCTGACTTTC.